This TCR beta chain was identified during a study of shared clonotypes between healthy human individuals. Study findings and constraints: Some clonotypes were shared by all four sorted-subset donors, while others were not shared. The non-shared ones had lower generation probabilities than the shared ones. Sequencing depth was predicted to influence how clonotypes are shared among donors.

The protocol was immunoSEQ multiplex PCR, while the TCRdb copy is restricted to in-frame clones and leaves out a portion. The sample yields 1.4 million or so clones, 98% seen once. The V gene end was trimmed by 7 bases and the J gene end by 2 bases; junction bases not matched to a gene: 4. This CDR3 region has 13 residues. The germline V gene has CDR1 SGHAT and CDR2 FQNNGV. Regarding this clone: Its antigen is currently unknown.

The chain combines TRBV11-2 with TRBJ2-7; 8 nucleotides line up with TRBD2. This TCR came from a man aged 25 to 45 in good health. Sequences were obtained from naive CD4+ T cells sorted from blood. The subset was: CD45RA+ positively selected. CDR3 coding DNA: TGTGCCAGCAAACTAGCGGCCACCTACGAGCAGTACTTC. Its protein product is CASKLAATYEQYF.